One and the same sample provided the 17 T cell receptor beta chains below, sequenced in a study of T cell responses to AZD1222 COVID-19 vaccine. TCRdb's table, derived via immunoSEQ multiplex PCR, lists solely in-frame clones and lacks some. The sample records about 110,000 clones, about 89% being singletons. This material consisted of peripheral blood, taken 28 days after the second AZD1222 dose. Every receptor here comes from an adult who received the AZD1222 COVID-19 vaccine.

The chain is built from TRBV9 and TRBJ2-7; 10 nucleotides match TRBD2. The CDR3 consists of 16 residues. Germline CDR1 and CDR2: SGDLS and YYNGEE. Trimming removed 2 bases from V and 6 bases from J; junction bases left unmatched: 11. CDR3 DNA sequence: TGTGCCAGCAGCGTCTCCAGCAAGCGGGGGGGCGGCGAGCAGTACTTC. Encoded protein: CASSVSSKRGGGEQYF.

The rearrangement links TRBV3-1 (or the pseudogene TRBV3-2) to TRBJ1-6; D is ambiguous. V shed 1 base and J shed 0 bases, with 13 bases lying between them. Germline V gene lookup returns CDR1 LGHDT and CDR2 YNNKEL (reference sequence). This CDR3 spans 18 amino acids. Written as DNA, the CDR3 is TGTGCCAGCAGCCAAGTCGTTGGAGGGAGCTCCTATAATTCACCCCTCCACTTT. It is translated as CASSQVVGGSSYNSPLHF.

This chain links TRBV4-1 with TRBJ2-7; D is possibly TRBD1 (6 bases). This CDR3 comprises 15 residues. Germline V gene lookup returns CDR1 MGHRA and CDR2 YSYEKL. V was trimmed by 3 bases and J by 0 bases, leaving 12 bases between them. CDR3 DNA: TGCGCCAGCAGCCAGGGGGCCGATCCCTCCTACGAGCAGTACTTC. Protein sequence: CASSQGADPSYEQYF.

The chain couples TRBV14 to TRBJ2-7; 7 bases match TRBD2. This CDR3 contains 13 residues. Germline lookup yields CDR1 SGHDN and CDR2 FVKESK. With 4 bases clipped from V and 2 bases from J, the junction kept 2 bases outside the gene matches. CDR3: CASSLSGPYEQYF. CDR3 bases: TGTGCCAGCAGCCTTAGCGGGCCCTACGAGCAGTACTTC. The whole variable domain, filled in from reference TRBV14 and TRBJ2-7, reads EAGVTQFPSHSVIEKGQTVTLRCDPISGHDNLYWYRRVMGKEIKFLLHFVKESKQDESGMPNNRFLAERTGGTYSTLKVQPAELEDSGVYFCASSLSGPYEQYFGPGTRLTVT.

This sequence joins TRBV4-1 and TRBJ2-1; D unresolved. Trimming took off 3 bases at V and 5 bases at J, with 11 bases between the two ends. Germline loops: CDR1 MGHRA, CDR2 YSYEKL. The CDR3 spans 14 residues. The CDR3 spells CASSHIDPHNEQFF. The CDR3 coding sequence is TGCGCCAGCAGCCATATCGATCCCCACAATGAGCAGTTCTTC.

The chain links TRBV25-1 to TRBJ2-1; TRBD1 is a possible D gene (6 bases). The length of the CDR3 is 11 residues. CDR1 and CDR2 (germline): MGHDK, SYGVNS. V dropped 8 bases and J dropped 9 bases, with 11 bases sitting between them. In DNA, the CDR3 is TGTGCCAGCTTCGACAGGACTGAGCAGTTCTTC. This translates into CASFDRTEQFF.

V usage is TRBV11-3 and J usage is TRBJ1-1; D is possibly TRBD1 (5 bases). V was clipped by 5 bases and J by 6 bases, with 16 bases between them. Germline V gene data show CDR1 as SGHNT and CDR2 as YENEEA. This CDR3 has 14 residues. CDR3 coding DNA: TGTGCCAGCAGCCGAAAAGACAGTGGCGCTGAAGCTTTCTTT. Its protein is CASSRKDSGAEAFF. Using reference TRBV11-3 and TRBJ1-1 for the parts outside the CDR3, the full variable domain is EAGVVQSPRYKIIEKKQPVAFWCNPISGHNTLYWYLQNLGQGPELLIRYENEEAVDDSQLPKDRFSAERLKGVDSTLKIQPAELGDSAVYLCASSRKDSGAEAFFGQGTRLTVV.

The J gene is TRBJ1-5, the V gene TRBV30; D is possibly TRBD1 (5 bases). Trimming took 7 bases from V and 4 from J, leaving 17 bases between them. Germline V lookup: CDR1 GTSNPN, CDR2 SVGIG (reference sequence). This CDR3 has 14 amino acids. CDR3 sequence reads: CAYTQAGGNQPQHF. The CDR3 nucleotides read TGTGCCTACACTCAGGCGGGGGGGAATCAGCCCCAGCATTTT.

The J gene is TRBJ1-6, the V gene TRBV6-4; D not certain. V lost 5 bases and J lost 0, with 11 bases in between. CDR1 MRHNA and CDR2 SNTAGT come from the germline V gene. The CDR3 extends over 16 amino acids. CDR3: CASSPEFSSYNSPLHF. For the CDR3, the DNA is TGTGCCAGCAGTCCCGAATTTAGCTCCTATAATTCACCCCTCCACTTT.

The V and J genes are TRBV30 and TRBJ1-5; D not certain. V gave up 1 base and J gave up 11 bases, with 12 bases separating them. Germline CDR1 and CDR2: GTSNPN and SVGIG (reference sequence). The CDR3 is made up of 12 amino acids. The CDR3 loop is CAWSAGSSAQHF. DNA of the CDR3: TGTGCCTGGAGTGCGGGGTCGAGCGCCCAGCATTTT.

CDR3 protein: CASSSPGYRADGYTF. CDR3 bases: TGTGCCAGCAGCTCCCCTGGGTACAGGGCTGATGGCTACACCTTC. This chain connects TRBV6-2 or TRBV6-3 to TRBJ1-2, with D perhaps TRBD1 (6 bases). Germline assignment: CDR1 MNHEY and CDR2 SVGEGT. This CDR3 comprises 15 residues. The germline V and J ends were trimmed by 6 bases and 6 bases, with 20 bases remaining between them.

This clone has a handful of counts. The CDR3 nucleotides are TGTGCCAGCAGCGTGGGACTAGCGGTGCCAAGCTCCTACAATGAGCAGTTCTTC. Protein product: CASSVGLAVPSSYNEQFF. The genes are TRBV9 and TRBJ2-1; TRBD2 aligns across 11 bases. The CDR3 runs 18 residues. J was trimmed by 0 bases and V by 2 bases; bases with no gene match: 7. The germline V gene has CDR1 SGDLS and CDR2 YYNGEE.

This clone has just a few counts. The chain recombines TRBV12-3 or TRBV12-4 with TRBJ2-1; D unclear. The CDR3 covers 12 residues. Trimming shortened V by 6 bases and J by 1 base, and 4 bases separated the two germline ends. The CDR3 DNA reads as TGTGCCAGCAGCAGATCCTACAATGAGCAGTTCTTC. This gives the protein CASSRSYNEQFF.

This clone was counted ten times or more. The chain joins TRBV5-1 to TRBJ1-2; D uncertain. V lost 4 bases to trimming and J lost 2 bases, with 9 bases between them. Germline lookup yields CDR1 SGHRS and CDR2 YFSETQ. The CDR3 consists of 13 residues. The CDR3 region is CASSPRRNYGYTF. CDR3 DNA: TGCGCCAGCAGCCCGAGACGGAACTATGGCTACACCTTC.

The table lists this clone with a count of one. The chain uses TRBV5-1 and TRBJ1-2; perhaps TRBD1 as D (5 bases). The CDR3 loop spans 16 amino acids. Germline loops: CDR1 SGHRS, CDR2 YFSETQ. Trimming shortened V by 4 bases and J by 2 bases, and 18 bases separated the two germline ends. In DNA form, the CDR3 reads TGCGCCAGCAGCGTAGACGGACACGCCAGGAACTATGGCTACACCTTC. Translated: CASSVDGHARNYGYTF.

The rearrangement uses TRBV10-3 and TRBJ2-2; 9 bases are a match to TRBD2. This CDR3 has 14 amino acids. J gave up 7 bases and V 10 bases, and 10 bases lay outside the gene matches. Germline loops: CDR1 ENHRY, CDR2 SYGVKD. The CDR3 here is CATEGLAGFGELFF. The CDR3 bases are TGTGCCACCGAAGGGCTAGCGGGGTTCGGGGAGCTGTTTTTT.

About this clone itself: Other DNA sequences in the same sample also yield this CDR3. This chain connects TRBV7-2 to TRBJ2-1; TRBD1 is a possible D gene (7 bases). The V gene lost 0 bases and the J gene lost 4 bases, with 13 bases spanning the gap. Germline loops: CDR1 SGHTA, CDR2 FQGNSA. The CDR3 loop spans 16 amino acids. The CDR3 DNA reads TGTGCCAGCAGCTTAGCGCCAGGGGGAGGATACAATGAGCAGTTCTTC. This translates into CASSLAPGGGYNEQFF.